This entry concerns a single TCR beta chain. Original handling: Amplification from reference gene primers served as the basis for estimated nucleated cell counts. Clones were sequenced by immunoSEQ multiplex PCR, and TCRdb holds only the in-frame ones, with some missing. Clonal size and the V and J genes are those of that table, whereas D and trimming came from the DNA. The sample consists of about 250,000 clones, roughly nine tenths of them appearing once. The data were obtained in a study of blood T cell repertoires in COVID-19. Study-level background: Collection of acute and convalescent COVID-19 samples took place in the United States, Italy and Spain.

V lost 0 bases and J lost 1, with 11 bases in between. The germline V gene encodes CDR1 SGHRS and CDR2 YFSETQ. The CDR3 length is 15 residues. Cohorts were assigned according to the clinical history that participants reported. Symptom resolution, clearance, or two negative PCRs marked donors in Cohort 3 as recovered. Sequencing input: PBMCs or T cells enriched from blood (not recorded which). The V gene is TRBV5-1, the J gene TRBJ2-7; no definite D call. The source of this sequence is a woman aged 18-29 years who had recovered from COVID-19. Here the CDR3 DNA reads TGCGCCAGCAGCTTGGCCGGTCAGGCATCCTACGAGCAGTACTTC. This encodes CASSLAGQASYEQYF.